A selection of T cell receptor beta chains follows, all from one sample in a study of Graves' ophthalmopathy and Graves' hyperthyroidism. TCRdb passed the multiplex PCR reads through MiXCR, listing each CDR3 protein once. Found here are hundreds of thousands of distinct CDR3 sequences, approximately 22% of them singletons; the top ten hold more than 5.5%. Source material: peripheral blood. The origin of the receptors is a woman aged 18-29 years with stable Graves' hyperthyroidism. Some clones in this sample may be carry-over from other donors' samples. CDR3s include the opening cysteine and the closing phenylalanine or tryptophan. The D gene is left open where the match is weak. Expanded clones get a size class; other rows say once, few or many, or leave the size out.

11 TRBJ1-2 - TRBV12-3/TRBV12-4 many TGTGCCAGCAGTTTAGTGGGGATCTACACCTTC CASSLVGIYTF
14 TRBJ2-7 TRBD1 TRBV6-1 many TGTGCCAGCAGTGAAGGGACAGGTCATGGCGAGCAGTACTTC CASSEGTGHGEQYF
15 TRBJ2-6 TRBD1 TRBV5-1 few TGCGCCAGCAGCCTGGACAGGGCCGGGGCCAACGTCCTGACTTTC CASSLDRAGANVLTF
15 TRBJ2-7 TRBD2 TRBV5-1 few TGCGCCAGCAGCTTGGATCTAGCGGAGGCCTACGAGCAGTACTTC CASSLDLAEAYEQYF
13 TRBJ1-1 - TRBV29-1 few TGCAGCGTTGAGGTCCGGGCCAGCACTGAAGCTTTCTTT CSVEVRASTEAFF
14 TRBJ2-7 TRBD1 TRBV25-1 many TGTGCCAGCAGTGAAACAGGGGTGTTCTACGAGCAGTACTTC CASSETGVFYEQYF
15 TRBJ1-1 TRBD1 TRBV24-1 many TGTGCCACCAGTGATCCGCGGACAGGGAACACTGAAGCTTTCTTT CATSDPRTGNTEAFF
14 TRBJ1-1 - TRBV6-1 - TGTGCCACTAAAGGATGGGCGGTGAAGACTGAAGCTTTCTTT CATKGWAVKTEAFF
14 TRBJ2-5 - TRBV2 many TGTGCCAGCAGGGAGACTGCGTCCCAAGAGACCCAGTACTTC CASRETASQETQYF
14 TRBJ1-2 TRBD1 TRBV6-5 many TGTGCCAGCAACCCGGGACAGGTTAACTATGGCTACACCTTC CASNPGQVNYGYTF
16 TRBJ1-1 - TRBV4-1 few TGCGCCAGCAGCCAAGAAGGGCAAACTGGGGCGGGCGGAGCTTTCTTT CASSQEGQTGAGGAFF
15 TRBJ1-1 TRBD1 TRBV6-1 - TGTGCCAGCAGAGCCCGGGACAGGGAGGACACTGAAGCTTTCTTT CASRARDREDTEAFF
15 TRBJ2-7 TRBD1 TRBV6-1 - TGTGCCAGCAGTGTATCTGCCAGGGGGCTATACGAGCAGTACTTC CASSVSARGLYEQYF
16 TRBJ2-2 TRBD2 TRBV11-2 - TGTGCCAGCAGGTCAACTAGGACTAGCGGCACCGGGGAGCTGTTTTTT CASRSTRTSGTGELFF
13 TRBJ1-2 - TRBV6-2/TRBV6-3 few TGTGCCGGCAGTTACGGGCAGGGCCCTGGCTACACCTTC CAGSYGQGPGYTF
13 TRBJ2-7 TRBD1 TRBV6-1 many TGTGCCAGCACCCGGACAGGGGTGTACGAGCAGTACTTC CASTRTGVYEQYF
14 TRBJ1-3 - TRBV10-3 - TGTGCCATCAGTGCCGGGAGCTCTGGAAACACCATATATTTT CAISAGSSGNTIYF
15 TRBJ2-7 TRBD1 TRBV13 many TGTGCCAGCAGCCCGCGGACAGGGCGAAAGTACGAGCAGTACTTC CASSPRTGRKYEQYF
16 TRBJ2-7 TRBD1 TRBV15 many TGTGCCACCAGCAGTTATAGACCAGGGACAGACTACGAGCAGTACTTC CATSSYRPGTDYEQYF
15 TRBJ2-7 - TRBV4-1 few TGCGCCAGCAGCCTATCCCAGGGAGGGGGCGTCGAGCAGTACTTC CASSLSQGGGVEQYF
14 TRBJ2-5 TRBD1 TRBV6-1 - TGTGCCAGCAGTCGGACAGGGGGCATGGAGACCCAGTACTTC CASSRTGGMETQYF
13 TRBJ2-5 TRBD1 TRBV29-1 - TGCAGCGTTGAAGGGACAGGGATAGAGACCCAGTACTTC CSVEGTGIETQYF
13 TRBJ2-5 TRBD1 TRBV12-3/TRBV12-4 many TGTGCCAGCAGGGGGACAGGGCGAGAGACCCAGTACTTC CASRGTGRETQYF
13 TRBJ1-1 - TRBV6-5 many TGTGCCAGCAGTTATTGGGCAAATGCTGAAGCTTTCTTT CASSYWANAEAFF
14 TRBJ1-1 - TRBV30 many TGTGCCTGGATTGGTACGGTTCTGAACACTGAAGCTTTCTTT CAWIGTVLNTEAFF
14 TRBJ2-3 - TRBV7-8 many TGTGCCAGCAGCCCAAGACAGGCCGGCGATACGCAGTATTTT CASSPRQAGDTQYF
14 TRBJ1-2 - TRBV20-1 few TGCAGTGCCCCCGGCAGGGCAACTAACTATGGCTACACCTTC CSAPGRATNYGYTF
16 TRBJ1-2 - TRBV6-1 many TGTGCCAGCAGTAGGGTATACAGGAGGTCTAACTATGGCTACACCTTC CASSRVYRRSNYGYTF
15 TRBJ2-2 - TRBV2 many TGTGCCAGCAGCCCTGACAGCCTCAACACCGGGGAGCTGTTTTTT CASSPDSLNTGELFF
14 TRBJ2-7 - TRBV15 many TGTGCCACCAGCAGGACAGCCTACCCCTACGAGCAGTACTTC CATSRTAYPYEQYF
14 TRBJ2-3 - TRBV12-3/TRBV12-4 - TGTGCCAGCGGCACCCAGGATTACACAGATACGCAGTATTTT CASGTQDYTDTQYF
14 TRBJ1-1 - TRBV10-3 many TGTGCCATCAGTGAGTCCGGTCTGAACACTGAAGCTTTCTTT CAISESGLNTEAFF
12 TRBJ1-6 - TRBV7-2 many TGTGCCAGCAGTTCCTCAGGGGCCCCCCTCCACTTT CASSSSGAPLHF
15 TRBJ2-7 TRBD1 TRBV2 few TGTGCCAGCAGGGAGAGGACAGGGAACTCCTACGAGCAGTACTTC CASRERTGNSYEQYF
15 TRBJ2-7 - TRBV4-3 - TGCGCCAGCAGCCAAGAAAACGGCTTTCTCTACGAGCAGTACTTC CASSQENGFLYEQYF
15 TRBJ2-7 TRBD1 TRBV4-1 - TGCGCCAGCAGCCACTCGACAGGGATTCCCTACGAGCAGTACTTC CASSHSTGIPYEQYF
13 TRBJ2-7 TRBD1 TRBV20-1 few TGCAGTGCTAGATGGACAGGGTTTTACGAGCAGTACTTC CSARWTGFYEQYF
18 TRBJ1-5 - TRBV5-3 many TGTGCCATCCTACCTCACGGATGCAGGTTTTATAGCAATCAGCCCCAGCATTTT CAILPHGCRFYSNQPQHF
14 TRBJ1-1 - TRBV18 many TGTGCCAGCTCACCATTGGAGAGGGGAGGGGAAGCTTTCTTT CASSPLERGGEAFF
15 TRBJ2-3 TRBD2 TRBV20-1 - TGCAGTGCTAGCGTGACTAGCGGATTCACAGATACGCAGTATTTT CSASVTSGFTDTQYF
15 TRBJ2-2 TRBD1 TRBV2 few TGTGCCAGCAGAGCGAGGGGGCGCAGGACCGGGGAGCTGTTTTTT CASRARGRRTGELFF
15 TRBJ1-6 - TRBV11-2 - TGTGCCAGCAGCCCCAGGGCATCCTATAATTCACCCCTCCACTTT CASSPRASYNSPLHF
14 TRBJ1-3 - TRBV12-3/TRBV12-4 many TGTGCCAGTTCCATGGGGAGCTCTGGAAACACCATATATTTT CASSMGSSGNTIYF
14 TRBJ1-1 - TRBV27 - TGTGCCTCTAAAGTTCTCGCGTTGAACACTGAAGCTTTCTTT CASKVLALNTEAFF
15 TRBJ1-2 TRBD1 TRBV7-2 - TGTGCCAGCAGCCGCAGGGACAGGGGGAACTATGGCTACACCTTC CASSRRDRGNYGYTF
15 TRBJ1-2 TRBD1 TRBV20-1 - TGCAGTGCTAGGACCTTCGGACAGGGCATGGATGGCTACACCTTC CSARTFGQGMDGYTF
14 TRBJ1-5 - TRBV15 many TGTGCCACCAGCAGAGATCGCGGCAATCAGCCCCAGCATTTT CATSRDRGNQPQHF
13 TRBJ1-2 TRBD1 TRBV19 many TGTGCCAGTAGGCCGGGACAGCACTATGGCTACACCTTC CASRPGQHYGYTF
15 TRBJ1-2 - TRBV11-2 - TGTGCCAGCAGCACCGGACAGACGCCTAACTATGGCTACACCTTC CASSTGQTPNYGYTF
12 TRBJ1-1 - TRBV11-2 many TGTGCCAGCAGCGCTAGGTCCACTGAAGCTTTCTTT CASSARSTEAFF
14 TRBJ2-7 TRBD1 TRBV20-1 many TGCAGTGCCCTTAGATGGACAGGGTACTACGAGCAGTACTTC CSALRWTGYYEQYF
18 TRBJ2-5 TRBD1 TRBV29-1 many TGCAGCGTTGACAAGGTGCCCGGACAGGAAGGTAACCAAGAGACCCAGTACTTC CSVDKVPGQEGNQETQYF